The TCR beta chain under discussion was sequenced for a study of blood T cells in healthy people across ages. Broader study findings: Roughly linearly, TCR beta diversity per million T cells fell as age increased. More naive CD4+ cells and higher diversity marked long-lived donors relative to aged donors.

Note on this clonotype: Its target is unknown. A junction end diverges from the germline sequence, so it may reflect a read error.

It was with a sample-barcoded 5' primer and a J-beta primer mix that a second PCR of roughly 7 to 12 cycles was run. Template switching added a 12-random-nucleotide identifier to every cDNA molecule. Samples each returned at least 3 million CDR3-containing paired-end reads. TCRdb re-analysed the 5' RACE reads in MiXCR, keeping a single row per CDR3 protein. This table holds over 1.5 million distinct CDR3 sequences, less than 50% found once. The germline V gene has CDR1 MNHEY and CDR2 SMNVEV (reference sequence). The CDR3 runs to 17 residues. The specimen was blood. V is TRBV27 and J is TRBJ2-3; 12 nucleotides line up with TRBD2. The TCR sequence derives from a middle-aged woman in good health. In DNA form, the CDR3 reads TGTGCCAGCAGTGGGAGACTAGCGGGGGTTAGCACTGATACGCAGTATTTT. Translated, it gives CASSGRLAGVSTDTQYF.